What follows are 9 T cell receptor beta chains derived from one specimen sequenced in a study of siplizumab effects on memory and regulatory T cells. The assay was immunoSEQ multiplex PCR, and TCRdb's table has in-frame clones only and misses some. The data contain around 120,000 clones, about 94% of them singletons. The sequenced sample was non-Treg CD4+ T cells sorted from blood. These receptors all come from a human donor in good health.

This chain joins TRBV6-5 and TRBJ1-1; D might be TRBD1 (5 bases). This CDR3 spans 12 amino acids. The V gene lost 4 bases and the J gene lost 7 bases, with 10 bases spanning the gap. Looked up from germline, CDR1 is MNHEY and CDR2 is SVGAGI. CDR3 amino acids: CASSSGGGEAFF. CDR3 in DNA: TGTGCCAGCAGTTCGGGGGGGGGTGAAGCTTTCTTT.

This chain joins TRBV14 and TRBJ1-2; D is ambiguous. Germline V CDR1 and CDR2: SGHDN, FVKESK. Trimming took 0 bases from V and 7 from J, leaving 9 bases between them. The CDR3 is 13 residues long. The CDR3 sequence: CASSQEGFGGYTF. The CDR3 DNA sequence: TGTGCCAGCAGCCAAGAAGGGTTTGGTGGCTACACCTTC.

The V call is TRBV6-1, the J call TRBJ2-3, with D uncertain. Trimming took off 0 bases at V and 5 bases at J, with 9 bases between the two ends. In germline, CDR1 is MNHNS, CDR2 SASEGT. The CDR3 spans 14 residues. CDR3 coding DNA: TGTGCCAGCAGTGAAGCCCCCAACCGAGATACGCAGTATTTT. Translation: CASSEAPNRDTQYF.

This chain uses TRBV29-1 with TRBJ1-5; possible D gene TRBD1, 6 bases. The CDR3 runs 14 residues. In germline, CDR1 is SQVTM, CDR2 ANQGSEA. Trimming cost V 3 bases and J 1 base, with 10 bases left between them. CDR3 in amino acids: CSVELGASNQPQHF. The CDR3 bases are TGCAGCGTTGAGTTGGGGGCGAGCAATCAGCCCCAGCATTTT.

The chain has TRBV12-5 and TRBJ1-2, with D hard to call. Trimming removed 0 bases from V and 2 bases from J, with 13 bases in between. Germline V gene lookup returns CDR1 LGHNT and CDR2 FRNRAP. This CDR3 comprises 16 residues. CDR3: CASGLVLVTSNYGYTF. The CDR3 coding sequence is TGTGCTAGTGGTTTGGTCCTGGTTACCTCGAACTATGGCTACACCTTC.

The rearrangement uses TRBV7-2 and TRBJ2-6, with TRBD2 as a possible D gene (5 bases). Germline loops: CDR1 SGHTA, CDR2 FQGNSA. Trimming removed 2 bases from V and 3 bases from J, with 8 bases in between. This CDR3 is built from 15 residues. The CDR3 reads CASSLTGFGANVLTF. For the CDR3, the DNA is TGTGCCAGCAGCTTAACGGGGTTTGGGGCCAACGTCCTGACTTTC. Combining the CDR3 with reference TRBV7-2 and TRBJ2-6 gives the whole variable domain GAGVSQSPSNKVTEKGKDVELRCDPISGHTALYWYRQSLGQGLEFLIYFQGNSAPDKSGLPSDRFSAERTGGSVSTLTIQRTQQEDSAVYLCASSLTGFGANVLTFGAGSRLTVL.

The V gene is TRBV6-5, the J gene TRBJ2-7; a possible D gene is TRBD2 (5 bases). V was shortened by 0 bases and J by 2 bases, with 11 bases between the two germline ends. CDR1 and CDR2 (germline): MNHEY, SVGAGI. The CDR3 is made up of 15 amino acids. CDR3 sequence (DNA): TGTGCCAGCAGTTACTCGTATGCGGGCACCTACGAGCAGTACTTC. This encodes CASSYSYAGTYEQYF.

V gene TRBV7-9 combines with J gene TRBJ2-5; tentatively, D is TRBD2 (6 bases). V lost 0 bases and J lost 2, with 16 bases in between. This CDR3 is built from 17 residues. Germline lookup yields CDR1 SEHNR and CDR2 FQNEAQ (reference sequence). The CDR3 spells CASSLATSGTLQETQYF. CDR3 coding DNA: TGTGCCAGCAGCTTAGCGACTAGTGGTACGTTACAAGAGACCCAGTACTTC.

This chain links TRBV5-6 with TRBJ2-3, with TRBD2 matching over 10 bases. The CDR3 covers 15 residues. Germline CDR1 SGHDT, CDR2 YYEEEE. J lost 7 bases, V lost 2 bases, and 7 bases had no gene match. CDR3 DNA: TGTGCCAGCAGCTTCCGAGCGGGGGGGCCGTATACGCAGTATTTT. Translating it yields CASSFRAGGPYTQYF.